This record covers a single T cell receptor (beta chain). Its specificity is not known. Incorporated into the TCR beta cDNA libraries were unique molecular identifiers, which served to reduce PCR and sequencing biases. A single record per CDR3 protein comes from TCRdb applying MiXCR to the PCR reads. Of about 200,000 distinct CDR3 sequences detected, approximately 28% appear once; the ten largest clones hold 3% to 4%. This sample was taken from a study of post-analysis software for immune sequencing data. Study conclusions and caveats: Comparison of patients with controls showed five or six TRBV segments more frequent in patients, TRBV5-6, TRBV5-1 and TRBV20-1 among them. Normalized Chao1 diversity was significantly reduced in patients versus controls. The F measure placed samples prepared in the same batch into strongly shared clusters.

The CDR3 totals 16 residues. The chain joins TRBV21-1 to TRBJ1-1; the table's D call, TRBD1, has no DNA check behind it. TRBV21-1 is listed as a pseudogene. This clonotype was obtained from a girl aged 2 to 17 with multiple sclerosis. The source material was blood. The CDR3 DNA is TGTGCCAGCAGCAAGAAATCAGTTCACAGGGGGCGCCCAGCTTTCTTT. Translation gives CASSKKSVHRGRPAFF.